This T cell receptor beta chain was documented in a study of tumor-infiltrating lymphocytes in oesophageal squamous cell carcinoma. This CDR3 spans 16 amino acids. Germline V gene sequence: CDR1 SGHVS, CDR2 FNYEAQ. The V end lost 3 bases, the J end lost 7 bases, and 22 bases lay between the germline ends. MiXCR, run by TCRdb on the PCR reads, gives a single entry per CDR3 protein. The repertoire holds some 9,900 distinct CDR3 sequences, with about 55% as singletons. Sequenced input: esophageal tumor tissue. The clonotype was recovered from a male donor with esophageal squamous cell carcinoma. The chain recombines TRBV7-6 with TRBJ2-7, with D possibly matching TRBD1 (6 bases). This CDR3 is CASSLLPGQAYNEQYF. As DNA, the CDR3 is TGTGCCAGCAGCTTGTTACCGGGACAAGCATACAATGAGCAGTACTTC.